This T cell receptor beta chain is drawn from a study of blood T cell repertoires in COVID-19. Germline V gene sequence: CDR1 MDHEN, CDR2 SYDVKM. This CDR3 comprises 18 residues. The V and J ends lost 10 bases and 1 base respectively, with 27 bases between them. Assay used: immunoSEQ multiplex PCR; TCRdb lists only in-frame clones, some missing. The table includes around 110,000 clones, 89% detected once. Sequencing was carried out using peripheral blood. The receptor was isolated from a man aged 40-55 years with active or convalescent COVID-19. The rearrangement joins TRBV28 to TRBJ2-3; possibly TRBD1 for D (6 bases). CDR3 amino acids: CATRGATGSAGGTDTQYF. The CDR3 nucleotides read TGTGCCACCCGTGGGGCCACAGGGTCGGCGGGTGGCACAGATACGCAGTATTTT.